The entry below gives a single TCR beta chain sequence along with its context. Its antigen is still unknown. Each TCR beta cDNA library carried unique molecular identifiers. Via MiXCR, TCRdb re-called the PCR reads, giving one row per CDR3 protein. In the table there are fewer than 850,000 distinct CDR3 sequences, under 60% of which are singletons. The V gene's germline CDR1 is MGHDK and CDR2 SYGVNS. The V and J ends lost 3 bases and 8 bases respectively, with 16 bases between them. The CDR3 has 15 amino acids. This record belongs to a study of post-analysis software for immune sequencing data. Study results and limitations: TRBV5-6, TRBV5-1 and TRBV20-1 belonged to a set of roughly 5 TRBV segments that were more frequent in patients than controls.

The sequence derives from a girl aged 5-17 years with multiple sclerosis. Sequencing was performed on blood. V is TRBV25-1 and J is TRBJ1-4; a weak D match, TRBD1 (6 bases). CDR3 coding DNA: TGTGCCAGCAGTGATGAGCCGGGACAAAAGGAAAAACTGTTTTTT. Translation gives CASSDEPGQKEKLFF.